The 11 T cell receptor beta chains below all came from one sample that was sequenced in a study of T cell changes during pregnancy in multiple sclerosis. TCRdb keeps only in-frame clones here, not all; method: immunoSEQ multiplex PCR. The sample holds nearly 110,000 clones; about 90% are singletons and the top ten take roughly 1.5%. The sample consisted of peripheral blood, taken after pregnancy. The origin of the receptors is a female donor with multiple sclerosis, enrolled in a pregnancy study.

This clone was seen a single time. This CDR3 is CASSSNSGANVLTF. The CDR3 nucleotides are TGTGCCAGCAGTTCCAACTCTGGGGCCAACGTCCTGACTTTC. The chain combines TRBV5-4 with TRBJ2-6; no clear D gene. V lost 5 bases, J lost 0 bases, and 6 bases lay in between. Germline CDR1 is SGHNT and CDR2 is YYREEE (reference sequence). The length of the CDR3 is 14 residues.

The chain couples TRBV19 to TRBJ1-1, with D tentatively TRBD1 (5 bases). This CDR3 spans 14 amino acids. Trimming cost V 4 bases and J 0 bases, with 9 bases left between them. Germline lookup yields CDR1 LNHDA and CDR2 SQIVND (reference sequence). The CDR3 region is CASSTGLLNTEAFF. The CDR3 region has the DNA TGTGCCAGTAGTACGGGACTTCTGAACACTGAAGCTTTCTTT. Full variable domain (remainder filled in from reference TRBV19 and TRBJ1-1): DGGITQSPKYLFRKEGQNVTLSCEQNLNHDAMYWYRQDPGQGLRLIYYSQIVNDFQKGDIAEGYSVSREKKESFPLTVTSAQKNPTAFYLCASSTGLLNTEAFFGQGTRLTVV.

Worth noting for this clone: This CDR3 is also generated by other DNA sequences in the sample. V gene TRBV6-1 combines with J gene TRBJ1-5, with D possibly TRBD1 on 5 matching bases. CDR1 is MNHNS, CDR2 SASEGT, per germline. With 3 bases removed from V and 6 bases from J, the gap between germline ends came to 9 bases. This CDR3 contains 13 residues. DNA for the CDR3: TGTGCCAGCAGTGACAGGGTTGGTCAGCCCCAGCATTTT. Translating it yields CASSDRVGQPQHF.

This chain links TRBV19 with TRBJ2-5; D perhaps matches TRBD1 (7 bases). CDR3 length: 16 amino acids. Germline lookup yields CDR1 LNHDA and CDR2 SQIVND (reference sequence). V was shortened by 7 bases and J by 1 base, with 19 bases between the two germline ends. The CDR3 DNA sequence: TGTGCCAGTAAGAGTGCGGCAGGGGGAGGCCAAGAGACCCAGTACTTC. Amino acid sequence: CASKSAAGGGQETQYF.

The chain is built from TRBV29-1 and TRBJ2-5; D is possibly TRBD1 (5 bases). CDR3 length equals 13 residues. Deletions cut 2 bases from V and 3 bases from J, with 10 bases between. Germline CDR1 reads SQVTM; CDR2 reads ANQGSEA. CDR3 loop: CSVERQGEETQYF. The CDR3 coding sequence is TGCAGCGTTGAAAGGCAGGGCGAAGAGACCCAGTACTTC.

This chain links TRBV19 with TRBJ2-1; 7 bases align to TRBD1. The junction had 5 bases not matched to a gene; V was cut back by 7 bases and J by 5 bases. The germline V gene encodes CDR1 LNHDA and CDR2 SQIVND (reference sequence). The CDR3 totals 13 residues. CDR3 loop: CASTPGQNNEQFF. As DNA, the CDR3 is TGTGCCAGTACCCCGGGACAGAACAATGAGCAGTTCTTC.

The V call is TRBV15, the J call TRBJ2-3; weak D call: TRBD1 (6 bases). This CDR3 is built from 13 residues. Trimming pared 8 bases from V and 0 bases from J, leaving 9 bases between. The V gene's germline CDR1 is LNHNV and CDR2 YYDKDF (reference sequence). Written as DNA, the CDR3 is TGTGCCACCCAGGGGCTTAGCACAGATACGCAGTATTTT. It codes for CATQGLSTDTQYF.

The chain joins TRBV19 to TRBJ1-2; D is ambiguous. The germline CDR1 and CDR2 sequences are LNHDA and SQIVND (reference sequence). The CDR3 is 13 residues long. Trimming removed 10 bases from V and 0 bases from J, with 12 bases in between. The CDR3 DNA reads TGTGCCACCGGTCCTTACTCTAACTATGGCTACACCTTC. Translated: CATGPYSNYGYTF.

This clone was seen a handful of times. This chain connects TRBV30 to TRBJ1-1, with D uncertain. This CDR3 spans 10 amino acids. V lost 2 bases to trimming and J lost 7 bases, with 5 bases between them. Germline-derived CDR1 and CDR2 are GTSNPN and SVGIG (reference sequence). In DNA form, the CDR3 reads TGTGCCTGGAGTAGCCTTGAAGCTTTCTTT. Translating gives CAWSSLEAFF.

The chain carries TRBV30 and TRBJ2-3; 13 bases align to TRBD2. Germline loops: CDR1 GTSNPN, CDR2 SVGIG (reference sequence). Trimming removed 4 bases from V and 3 bases from J; junction bases left unmatched: 4. This CDR3 spans 15 amino acids. The CDR3 here is CAWKRTSGGTDTQYF. The CDR3 DNA is TGTGCCTGGAAAAGGACTAGCGGGGGAACAGATACGCAGTATTTT.

The V and J genes are TRBV6-5 and TRBJ1-6; D perhaps matches TRBD1 (5 bases). Between the trimmed V and J ends, which lost 7 bases and 4 bases, there was a span of 8 bases. The germline V gene encodes CDR1 MNHEY and CDR2 SVGAGI. CDR3 length: 13 amino acids. CDR3 bases: TGTGCCAGCAAGACAGAGTATAATTCACCCCTCCACTTT. Translation: CASKTEYNSPLHF.